The clone carrying this TCR beta chain occurred once. The protocol was immunoSEQ multiplex PCR, while the TCRdb copy is restricted to in-frame clones and leaves out a portion. The sample includes 250,000 to 350,000 clones, around 91% of them seen just once. This record comes from a study of blood T cell repertoires in COVID-19. The CDR3 spans 15 residues. Trimming cost V 6 bases and J 0 bases; bases outside gene matches: 8. Germline V CDR1 and CDR2: MNHEY, SMNVEV (reference sequence). Sequencing was performed on PBMCs or T cells enriched from blood (not recorded which). This sequence originates from a young woman with acute COVID-19. The gene calls are TRBV27 and TRBJ2-7, with 7 nucleotides matching TRBD1. CDR3 protein: CASRPGGMSSYEQYF. In nucleotides, the CDR3 is TGTGCCAGCAGGCCAGGGGGTATGAGCTCCTACGAGCAGTACTTC.